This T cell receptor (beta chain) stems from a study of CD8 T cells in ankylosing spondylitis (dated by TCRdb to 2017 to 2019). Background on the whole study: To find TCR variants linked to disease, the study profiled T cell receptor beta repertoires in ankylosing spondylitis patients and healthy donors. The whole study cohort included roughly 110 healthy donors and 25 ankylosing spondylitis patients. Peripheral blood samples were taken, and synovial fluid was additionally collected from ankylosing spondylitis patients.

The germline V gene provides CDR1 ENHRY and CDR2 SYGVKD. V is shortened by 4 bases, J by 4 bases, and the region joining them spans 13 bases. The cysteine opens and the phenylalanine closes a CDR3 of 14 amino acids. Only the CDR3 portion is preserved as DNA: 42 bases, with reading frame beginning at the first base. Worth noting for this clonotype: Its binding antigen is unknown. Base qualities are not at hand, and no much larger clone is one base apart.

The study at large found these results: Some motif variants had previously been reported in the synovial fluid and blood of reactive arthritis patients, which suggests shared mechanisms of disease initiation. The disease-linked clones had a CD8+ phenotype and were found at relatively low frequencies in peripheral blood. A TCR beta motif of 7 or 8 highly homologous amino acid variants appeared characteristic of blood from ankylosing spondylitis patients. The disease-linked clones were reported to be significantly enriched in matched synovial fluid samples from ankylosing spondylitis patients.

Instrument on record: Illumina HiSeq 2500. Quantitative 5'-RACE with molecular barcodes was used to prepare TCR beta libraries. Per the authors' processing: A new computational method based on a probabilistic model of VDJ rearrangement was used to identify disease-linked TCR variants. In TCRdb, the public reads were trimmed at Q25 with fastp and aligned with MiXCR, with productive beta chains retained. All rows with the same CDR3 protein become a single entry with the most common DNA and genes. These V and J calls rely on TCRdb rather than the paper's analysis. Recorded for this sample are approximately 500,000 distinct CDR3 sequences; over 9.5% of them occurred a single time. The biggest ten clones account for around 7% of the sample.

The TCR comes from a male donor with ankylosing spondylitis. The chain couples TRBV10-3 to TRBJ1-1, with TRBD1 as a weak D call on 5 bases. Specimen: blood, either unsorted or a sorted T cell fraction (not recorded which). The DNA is TGTGCCATCAGTGGGGGCCTGGGGGGCACTGAAGCTTTCTTT. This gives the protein CAISGGLGGTEAFF.